This T cell receptor beta chain was identified in a study of T cell changes during pregnancy in multiple sclerosis. Trimming removed 2 bases at V and 8 bases at J, with 10 bases between. The CDR3 extends over 13 amino acids. From germline, CDR1 is MNHNS and CDR2 SASEGT. Using immunoSEQ multiplex PCR, the repertoire was profiled, and TCRdb retains in-frame clones only, with some absent. The sample consists of approximately 51,000 clones, 90% to 95% of them appearing once. Material: peripheral blood, obtained in the second trimester of pregnancy. This receptor was identified in a female donor with multiple sclerosis, enrolled in a pregnancy study. The chain uses TRBV6-1 and TRBJ2-1; no firm D call. The CDR3 protein is CASSESLGYEQFF. The DNA for the CDR3 is TGTGCCAGCAGTGAATCCCTCGGGTATGAGCAGTTCTTC.